The 25 T cell receptor beta chains below come from one sample, sequenced in a study of blood T cell repertoires in COVID-19. Sequencing used immunoSEQ multiplex PCR; TCRdb keeps in-frame clones, though not all of them. The sample has some 100,000 clones, nearly 90% seen once. Material: peripheral blood. The receptors derive from a woman aged 80 or over with active COVID-19.

This clone was observed once. V gene TRBV2 combines with J gene TRBJ2-7, with a weak D call TRBD2 (6 bases). From germline, CDR1 is SNHLY and CDR2 FYNNEI. Trimming stripped 1 base from V and 7 bases from J, with 14 bases between. The CDR3 loop spans 14 amino acids. CDR3 coding DNA: TGTGCCAGCAGTGAAGGAGGTTGGGCGGGGGAGCAGTACTTC. Its protein is CASSEGGWAGEQYF.

V usage is TRBV4-3 and J usage is TRBJ2-1, with TRBD2 matching over 10 bases. The CDR3 is 17 amino acids. Trimming cost V 0 bases and J 5 bases; bases outside gene matches: 7. Per the germline V gene, CDR1 is LGHNA and CDR2 is YSLEER. The CDR3 sequence: CASSQDRLAGVHNEQFF. The CDR3 DNA follows: TGCGCCAGCAGCCAAGATAGGCTAGCGGGGGTCCACAATGAGCAGTTCTTC.

The gene calls are TRBV19 and TRBJ1-1; tentatively, D is TRBD1 (6 bases). Germline assignment: CDR1 LNHDA and CDR2 SQIVND (reference sequence). The CDR3 length is 12 residues. V was trimmed by 5 bases and J by 7 bases, leaving 11 bases between them. CDR3: CASSDRPGEAFF. For the CDR3, the DNA is TGTGCCAGTAGTGACAGGCCCGGTGAAGCTTTCTTT.

The CDR3 loop reads CAWSVRGKTEAFF. CDR3 coding DNA: TGTGCCTGGAGTGTAAGGGGGAAGACTGAAGCTTTCTTT. The chain has TRBV30 and TRBJ1-1; perhaps TRBD1 as D (6 bases). The V end was cut by 0 bases, the J end by 5 bases, with 10 bases between. The CDR3 extends over 13 amino acids. The germline V gene encodes CDR1 GTSNPN and CDR2 SVGIG (reference sequence).

CDR3 protein: CATSRGLSSGNTQYF. CDR3 sequence (DNA): TGTGCCACCAGCAGAGGCCTTTCTTCGGGAAATACGCAGTATTTT. This chain links TRBV15 with TRBJ2-3; D might be TRBD2 (5 bases). V was clipped by 1 base and J by 7 bases, with 15 bases between them. Germline lookup yields CDR1 LNHNV and CDR2 YYDKDF (reference sequence). The CDR3 consists of 15 residues.

The J gene is TRBJ2-7, the V gene TRBV3-1 (or the pseudogene TRBV3-2); D is perhaps TRBD1 (7 bases). CDR1 LGHDT and CDR2 YNNKEL come from the germline V gene (reference sequence). V lost 1 base to trimming and J lost 6 bases, with 16 bases between them. This CDR3 comprises 15 residues. Written as DNA, the CDR3 is TGTGCCAGCAGCCAAGGCCAGGGGGGAATTAGCGAGCAGTACTTC. Translation gives CASSQGQGGISEQYF.

V usage is TRBV9 and J usage is TRBJ2-3, with 10 bases fitting TRBD2. Per germline, CDR1 SGDLS and CDR2 YYNGEE. Unmatched junction bases numbered 9, after V lost 4 bases and J lost 4 bases. The CDR3 contains 16 residues. As DNA, the CDR3 is TGTGCCAGCAGCCCGCTCGCTCTAGCGGGGGCAGATACGCAGTATTTT. As protein: CASSPLALAGADTQYF.

This clone has more than one count but fewer than ten. The CDR3 nucleotides read TGCAGCGTTGAAATTACAGTGAACACTGAAGCTTTCTTT. This translates into CSVEITVNTEAFF. The J gene is TRBJ1-1, the V gene TRBV29-1; no firm D call. Germline V gene sequence: CDR1 SQVTM, CDR2 ANQGSEA. Trimming removed 2 bases at V and 0 bases at J, with 7 bases between. The CDR3 is made up of 13 amino acids. Full variable domain (rest looked up from reference TRBV29-1 and TRBJ1-1): SAVISQKPSRDICQRGTSLTIQCQVDSQVTMMFWYRQQPGQSLTLIATANQGSEATYESGFVIDKFPISRPNLTFSTLTVSNMSPEDSSIYLCSVEITVNTEAFFGQGTRLTVV.

The gene calls are TRBV9 and TRBJ1-1; tentative D call: TRBD1 (6 bases). The ends were cut back, 3 bases at V and 1 base at J, with 10 bases in the middle. Germline values: CDR1 SGDLS, CDR2 YYNGEE. There are 14 residues in the CDR3. CDR3 in DNA: TGTGCCAGCAGCGCTGGACAGCGGAACACTGAAGCTTTCTTT. Translating it yields CASSAGQRNTEAFF.

This chain uses TRBV7-3 with TRBJ2-1, with 7 bases that match TRBD2. This CDR3 has 15 amino acids. Trimming removed 3 bases from V and 1 base from J; junction bases left unmatched: 3. Germline CDR1 is SGHTA and CDR2 is FQGTGA. Here the CDR3 reads CASSLLGLSYNEQFF. CDR3 nucleotides: TGTGCCAGCAGCTTGCTGGGACTATCCTACAATGAGCAGTTCTTC.

V is TRBV19 and J is TRBJ2-3; 10 bases agree with TRBD2. CDR1 LNHDA and CDR2 SQIVND come from the germline V gene (reference sequence). Germline trimming cut 5 bases from V and 6 bases from J; bases unmatched to any gene: 14. The CDR3 is 17 amino acids. The CDR3 loop is CASSALRSGGGRDTQYF. The DNA for the CDR3 is TGTGCCAGTAGTGCCCTCAGAAGCGGGGGGGGAAGGGATACGCAGTATTTT.

In regard to this clone: The sample has other DNA sequences that encode this CDR3 too. CDR3 loop: CASSLGQGSYNEQFF. CDR3 coding DNA: TGTGCCAGCAGCTTGGGACAGGGTTCCTACAATGAGCAGTTCTTC. The rearrangement joins TRBV5-5 to TRBJ2-1; 7 positions agree with TRBD1. CDR3 length: 15 amino acids. Germline V gene data show CDR1 as SGHKS and CDR2 as YYEKEE (reference sequence). With V trimmed by 0 bases and J by 1 base, 1 base remained unmatched.

The rearrangement links TRBV18 to TRBJ2-2, with 12 bases lining up with TRBD1. The germline gives CDR1 KGHSH, CDR2 LQKENI. The length of the CDR3 is 17 residues. V was clipped by 4 bases and J by 2 bases; unmatched bases: 5. For the CDR3, the DNA is TGTGCCAGCTCACTCGCCGGGACAGGGGGCAACACCGGGGAGCTGTTTTTT. Amino acids: CASSLAGTGGNTGELFF. Based on the CDR3 plus reference TRBV18 and TRBJ2-2, the full variable domain is NAGVMQNPRHLVRRRGQEARLRCSPMKGHSHVYWYRQLPEEGLKFMVYLQKENIIDESGMPKERFSAEFPKEGPSILRIQQVVRGDSAAYFCASSLAGTGGNTGELFFGEGSRLTVL.

The chain recombines TRBV18 with TRBJ2-4; weak D call: TRBD1 (6 bases). The germline gives CDR1 KGHSH, CDR2 LQKENI. This CDR3 comprises 17 residues. Trimming cost V 0 bases and J 0 bases, with 12 bases left between them. The CDR3 here is CASSPPTGHLAKNIQYF. The CDR3 DNA follows: TGTGCCAGCTCACCACCAACGGGACACCTAGCCAAAAACATTCAGTACTTC. Drawing the rest from reference TRBV18 and TRBJ2-4, the complete variable domain is NAGVMQNPRHLVRRRGQEARLRCSPMKGHSHVYWYRQLPEEGLKFMVYLQKENIIDESGMPKERFSAEFPKEGPSILRIQQVVRGDSAAYFCASSPPTGHLAKNIQYFGAGTRLSVL.

With respect to this clone: The junction and the germline gene differ at one end; a read error may be behind it. CDR3 nucleotide sequence: TGTGTCATCGGTAGCGGCCTCACTGAAGCTTTCTTT. As protein: CVIGSGLTEAFF. This chain uses TRBV10-3 with TRBJ1-1; no reliable D call. The CDR3 length is 12 residues. CDR1 is ENHRY, CDR2 SYGVKD, per germline.

V gene TRBV11-3 combines with J gene TRBJ2-5, with D tentatively TRBD1 (5 bases). Looked up from germline, CDR1 is SGHNT and CDR2 is YENEEA. CDR3 length: 14 residues. Trimming left V 1 base short and J 2 bases short, with 8 bases between. The CDR3 sequence is CASSLGGSQETQYF. The CDR3 region has the DNA TGTGCCAGCAGCTTAGGGGGCTCACAAGAGACCCAGTACTTC.

The chain combines TRBV28 with TRBJ1-1, with D possibly matching TRBD1 (6 bases). Between the trimmed V and J ends, which lost 5 bases and 6 bases, there was a span of 16 bases. CDR1 and CDR2 (germline): MDHEN, SYDVKM. This CDR3 has 14 amino acids. The CDR3 region is CASSNAQGLAEAFF. In DNA, the CDR3 is TGTGCCAGCAGTAACGCGCAGGGGTTAGCTGAAGCTTTCTTT.

The CDR3 sequence: CASGRTGRGSEQYF. CDR3 DNA: TGTGCCAGCGGAAGGACAGGGAGAGGCTCCGAGCAGTACTTC. The V call is TRBV21-1, the J call TRBJ2-7; the table's D gene call, TRBD1, was not cross checked with the DNA. TRBV21-1 is listed as a pseudogene. This CDR3 spans 14 amino acids.

A single count supports this clone. This chain links TRBV28 with TRBJ1-1; no firm D call. CDR1 is MDHEN, CDR2 SYDVKM, per germline. The CDR3 spans 12 residues. The germline V and J ends were trimmed by 7 bases and 4 bases, with 10 bases remaining between them. This CDR3 reads CASTPRGTEAFF. CDR3 nucleotide sequence: TGTGCCAGCACCCCTAGAGGCACTGAAGCTTTCTTT.

J is TRBJ1-5 and V is TRBV21-1; no check of the table's D call, TRBD1, against the DNA was made. TRBV21-1 is noted as a pseudogene. This CDR3 contains 15 residues. The CDR3 sequence: CASSNPGQGNQPQHF. For the CDR3, the DNA is TGTGCCAGCAGCAACCCGGGACAGGGCAATCAGCCCCAGCATTTT.

This clone came up once. The rearrangement uses TRBV11-2 and TRBJ2-7, with TRBD2 identical over 13 bases. V lost 5 bases to trimming and J lost 2 bases; unmatched junction nucleotides: 3. The CDR3 runs to 15 residues. Looked up from germline, CDR1 is SGHAT and CDR2 is FQNNGV. Written as DNA, the CDR3 is TGTGCCAGCAGCCGGGGACTAGCGGGAACCTACGAGCAGTACTTC. As protein: CASSRGLAGTYEQYF.

The CDR3 DNA is TGTGCCAGCAGCCAAGGGACTAGCGGCTACGAGCAGTACTTC. This sequence encodes CASSQGTSGYEQYF. The chain has TRBV4-2 and TRBJ2-7, with 10 bases that match TRBD2. The CDR3 covers 14 residues. The V gene end was trimmed by 1 base and the J gene end by 3 bases; junction bases not matched to a gene: 0. Germline V gene sequence: CDR1 LGHNA, CDR2 YNFKEQ.

The V gene is TRBV28, the J gene TRBJ2-7; D ambiguous. The CDR3 extends over 16 amino acids. Trimming took off 5 bases at V and 0 bases at J, with 17 bases between the two ends. Per germline, CDR1 MDHEN and CDR2 SYDVKM. CDR3: CASSTSVLTGSYEQYF. As DNA, the CDR3 is TGTGCCAGCAGTACCAGCGTGTTAACGGGCTCCTACGAGCAGTACTTC.

The chain combines TRBV5-4 with TRBJ2-1, with D tentatively TRBD2 (5 bases). This CDR3 comprises 14 residues. Germline V gives CDR1 SGHNT, CDR2 YYREEE (reference sequence). The V end was cut by 5 bases, the J end by 6 bases, with 15 bases between. CDR3 loop: CASRQVGGLNEQFF. The CDR3 bases are TGTGCCAGCAGGCAAGTGGGCGGGCTCAATGAGCAGTTCTTC.

V and J are TRBV11-3 and TRBJ1-3; D may be TRBD1 (5 bases). The CDR3 runs 13 residues. Looked up from germline, CDR1 is SGHNT and CDR2 is YENEEA. Trimming took 3 bases from V and 8 from J, leaving 11 bases between them. Here the CDR3 reads CASSFSGEDTIYF. Written as DNA, the CDR3 is TGTGCCAGCAGCTTTTCGGGGGAGGACACCATATATTTT.